This T cell receptor (beta chain) stems from a study of PD-1 blockade in classical Hodgkin lymphoma. About the study: Patients were administered nivolumab (3 mg/kg intravenously) every 2 weeks.

Time point meaning: cycle 4 day 1 (C4D1), after less than 7 weeks of nivolumab. Brentuximab vedotin exposure varied among the patients, all of whom had relapsed after autologous stem cell transplantation. This table comes from immunoSEQ multiplex PCR, and its TCRdb copy is limited to in-frame clones, with some not included. The sample has about 20,000 clones; 76% are singletons. Findings and caveats of the study: Possibly reflecting disease activity or prior therapy, repertoire differences have causes that remain undefined.

The germline V and J ends were trimmed by 1 base and 5 bases, with 11 bases remaining between them. Germline V gene lookup returns CDR1 SEHNR and CDR2 FQNEAQ (reference sequence). The CDR3 runs 14 residues. As concerns this clone: Its target is not known.

The sample in question was peripheral blood mononuclear cells (PBMCs), obtained before the fourth cycle of nivolumab. This sequence was found in a human donor with classical Hodgkin lymphoma. The rearrangement joins TRBV7-9 to TRBJ2-5; perhaps D is TRBD1 or TRBD2 (6 bases each). The CDR3 loop is CASSLGGALETQYF. DNA for the CDR3: TGTGCCAGCAGCTTAGGGGGGGCCCTGGAGACCCAGTACTTC.